The present TCR beta chain was sequenced within a study of blood T cell repertoires in COVID-19. For the study at large: The origin of the acute and convalescent COVID-19 samples was the United States, Italy and Spain.

This clone occurred a few times. This CDR3 is built from 15 residues. Germline CDR1 SGHNT, CDR2 YYREEE (reference sequence). Trimming removed 0 bases from V and 2 bases from J; junction bases left unmatched: 2. Original processing notes: Scientists estimated how many nucleated cells there were by amplifying reference gene primers. Libraries were prepared by immunoSEQ multiplex PCR; TCRdb keeps only in-frame clonotypes and omits some of them. V and J calls plus clone size are reproduced from that table; the DNA served to infer D and trimming. Counted here are approximately 230,000 clones, about 87% occurring once; the ten biggest clones make up roughly 6.3%.

This TCR was sampled from a woman in her twenties or thirties with COVID-19, enrolled during active disease. V usage is TRBV5-4 and J usage is TRBJ1-1, with 9 nucleotides matching TRBD1. The sequencing sample was made of peripheral blood. DNA of the CDR3: TGTGCCAGCAGCTTGGAGGGACAGGGTAACACTGAAGCTTTCTTT. Encoded protein: CASSLEGQGNTEAFF.